These 17 T cell receptor beta chains share one sample of origin, sequenced in a study of blood T cell repertoires in COVID-19. The method was immunoSEQ multiplex PCR; TCRdb's version includes in-frame clones alone and lacks a portion of them. The sample gives about 68,000 clones, roughly 86% of which show up once; 3.5% to 5% is in the top ten. Source material: peripheral blood. Source of these receptors: a man aged 45 to 65 with acute or convalescent COVID-19.

The chain employs TRBV28 and TRBJ2-1, with 11 bases aligning to TRBD2. V gave up 2 bases and J gave up 5 bases; unmatched junction bases: 2. This CDR3 has 15 amino acids. Per germline, CDR1 MDHEN and CDR2 SYDVKM. For the CDR3, the DNA is TGTGCCAGCAGTTTAGGGACTAGCGGAAACAATGAGCAGTTCTTC. Protein product: CASSLGTSGNNEQFF.

The chain joins TRBV7-9 to TRBJ1-1; the D gene is possibly TRBD1 (5 bases). The germline CDR1 and CDR2 sequences are SEHNR and FQNEAQ (reference sequence). This CDR3 has 14 amino acids. Trimming pared 7 bases from V and 1 base from J, leaving 13 bases between. This CDR3 reads CASNRLVKNTEAFF. The CDR3 nucleotides read TGTGCCAGCAACAGGCTGGTTAAGAACACTGAAGCTTTCTTT.

The chain recombines TRBV6-1 with TRBJ1-2; TRBD1 matches at 9 bases. J lost 4 bases, V lost 2 bases, and 8 bases had no gene match. The CDR3 contains 16 residues. Germline values: CDR1 MNHNS, CDR2 SASEGT. This chain's CDR3 is CASSEMGDRAGYGYTF. In nucleotides, the CDR3 is TGTGCCAGCAGTGAAATGGGGGACAGGGCCGGCTATGGCTACACCTTC.

The rearrangement links TRBV13 to TRBJ2-1; the D gene is possibly TRBD2 (5 bases). Per germline, CDR1 PRHDT and CDR2 FYEKMQ (reference sequence). The V and J ends lost 6 bases and 5 bases respectively, with 17 bases between them. This CDR3 comprises 15 residues. CDR3 sequence reads: CASSPSAGNHNEQFF. The CDR3 DNA sequence: TGTGCCAGCAGTCCCTCGGCCGGGAATCACAATGAGCAGTTCTTC.

J is TRBJ2-6 and V is TRBV6-5; D not resolved. The germline V and J ends were trimmed by 5 bases and 0 bases, with 8 bases remaining between them. The germline gives CDR1 MNHEY, CDR2 SVGAGI. The length of the CDR3 is 15 residues. The CDR3 is CASSLKSSGANVLTF. CDR3 nucleotides: TGTGCCAGCAGTCTTAAGAGCTCTGGGGCCAACGTCCTGACTTTC.

The rearrangement joins TRBV19 to TRBJ2-3, with 7 bases identical to TRBD2. Germline CDR1 is LNHDA and CDR2 is SQIVND (reference sequence). The CDR3 has 16 residues. The trim removed 0 bases at V and 4 bases at J, leaving 7 bases unmatched. The CDR3 coding sequence is TGTGCCAGTAGTATAGATCGCGGGAGTGCACCAGATACGCAGTATTTT. Residues: CASSIDRGSAPDTQYF.

The genes are TRBV7-3 and TRBJ2-7; TRBD2 is a possible D gene (7 bases). Germline-derived CDR1 and CDR2 are SGHTA and FQGTGA. The CDR3 has 14 residues. V shed 3 bases and J shed 5 bases, with 14 bases lying between them. The CDR3 sequence: CASSLSGGLDEQYF. For the CDR3, the DNA is TGTGCCAGCAGCTTGTCGGGGGGCCTCGACGAGCAGTACTTC.

This chain joins TRBV19 and TRBJ2-1, with TRBD1 identical over 12 bases. Germline V gene sequence: CDR1 LNHDA, CDR2 SQIVND (reference sequence). Trimming at V came to 5 bases and at J to 3 bases, leaving 8 bases not matched to a gene. The CDR3 has 17 amino acids. The CDR3 region is CASSGTGGVRGYNEQFF. CDR3 nucleotides: TGTGCCAGTAGTGGGACAGGGGGCGTTAGGGGCTACAATGAGCAGTTCTTC.

V and J are TRBV27 and TRBJ2-1; 9 nucleotides match TRBD1. Germline V gives CDR1 MNHEY, CDR2 SMNVEV (reference sequence). The trim removed 4 bases at V and 2 bases at J, leaving 6 bases unmatched. The CDR3 extends over 16 amino acids. DNA for the CDR3: TGTGCCAGCAGTTCGCTGGGACAGGGCCCCTACAATGAGCAGTTCTTC. This gives the protein CASSSLGQGPYNEQFF.

The chain couples TRBV12-5 to TRBJ1-5; no clear D. V was clipped by 8 bases and J by 5 bases, with 16 bases between them. Looked up from germline, CDR1 is LGHNT and CDR2 is FRNRAP. The CDR3 is 14 residues long. This chain's CDR3 is CASTRGRSHQPQHF. The CDR3 DNA is TGTGCTAGTACAAGAGGAAGGAGTCATCAGCCCCAGCATTTT. Drawing the rest from reference TRBV12-5 and TRBJ1-5, the complete variable domain is DARVTQTPRHKVTEMGQEVTMRCQPILGHNTVFWYRQTMMQGLELLAYFRNRAPLDDSGMPKDRFSAEMPDATLATLKIQPSEPRDSAVYFCASTRGRSHQPQHFGDGTRLSIL.

This rearrangement joins TRBV7-9 to TRBJ2-5, with 10 bases aligning to TRBD2. The germline V gene encodes CDR1 SEHNR and CDR2 FQNEAQ (reference sequence). The J segment lost 2 bases and the V segment lost 1 base, leaving 13 bases of the junction unmatched. This CDR3 is 19 amino acids long. CDR3 nucleotides: TGTGCCAGCAGCTTAGTGGGCGCGAGGCTAGCGGGAGAACAAGAGACCCAGTACTTC. Translation: CASSLVGARLAGEQETQYF.

For the CDR3, the DNA is TGTGCCAGCAGCCGTGGGACTAGCGGGGCCGAGACCCAGTACTTC. Encoded protein: CASSRGTSGAETQYF. This sequence joins TRBV14 and TRBJ2-5; 13 nucleotides agree with TRBD2. This CDR3 is 15 amino acids long. From germline, CDR1 is SGHDN and CDR2 FVKESK. Germline trimming cut 4 bases from V and 5 bases from J; bases unmatched to any gene: 4.

The J gene is TRBJ2-4, the V gene TRBV6-5; TRBD1 might be the D (7 bases). Per germline, CDR1 MNHEY and CDR2 SVGAGI. V gave up 2 bases and J gave up 0 bases, with 11 bases separating them. The CDR3 length is 16 residues. The CDR3 DNA follows: TGTGCCAGCAGTTACCCAGGGGGGTTAGCCAAAAACATTCAGTACTTC. This sequence encodes CASSYPGGLAKNIQYF.

V is TRBV18 and J is TRBJ2-5; 8 bases map to TRBD1. The CDR3 has 15 amino acids. V was clipped by 3 bases and J by 5 bases; unmatched bases: 8. Germline CDR1 reads KGHSH; CDR2 reads LQKENI. CDR3 amino acids: CASSPGQGRLETQYF. Written as DNA, the CDR3 is TGTGCCAGCTCACCTGGACAGGGAAGATTGGAGACCCAGTACTTC.

The chain has TRBV30 and TRBJ1-5, with TRBD1 matching over 10 bases. Germline CDR1 is GTSNPN and CDR2 is SVGIG (reference sequence). The CDR3 contains 15 residues. V shed 2 bases, J shed 4 bases, and the junction held 5 bases outside the gene matches. CDR3 protein: CAWSTPGQGNQPQHF. DNA of the CDR3: TGTGCCTGGAGTACTCCGGGACAGGGGAATCAGCCCCAGCATTTT.

This chain uses TRBV11-3 with TRBJ2-5; TRBD1 is a possible D gene (5 bases). V lost 0 bases and J lost 14, with 19 bases in between. The CDR3 totals 14 residues. CDR1 and CDR2 (germline): SGHNT, YENEEA. CDR3 in DNA: TGTGCCAGCAGCTTAGATAGGGGCGCCCTTTCATCTTACTTC. It specifies CASSLDRGALSSYF.

The rearrangement uses TRBV4-2 and TRBJ1-1; unclear D gene. The CDR3 sequence is 13 residues long. V was shortened by 0 bases and J by 5 bases, with 7 bases between the two germline ends. The V gene's germline CDR1 is LGHNA and CDR2 YNFKEQ. CDR3 nucleotide sequence: TGTGCCAGCAGCCAAGACCGGAGGACTGAAGCTTTCTTT. This gives the protein CASSQDRRTEAFF.